This paragraph covers one T cell receptor (beta chain) sequence. The data derive from a study of blood T cell repertoires in COVID-19. Study background: Sites in the United States, Italy and Spain provided acute and convalescent COVID-19 samples. T cells, B-cell-depleted T cells, or PBMCs supplied cDNA or gDNA.

Authors' data handling: By means of reference gene primer amplification, nucleated cell counts were estimated. TCRdb's copy holds only in-frame clones and misses some; the assay was immunoSEQ multiplex PCR. V and J calls and clone size are given by that table; D and trimming were obtained from the DNA. The data contain 250,000 to 350,000 clones, roughly nine tenths of them singletons. J gave up 8 bases and V 11 bases, and 17 bases lay outside the gene matches. Germline CDR1 is LNHDA and CDR2 is SQIVND (reference sequence). This CDR3 has 14 residues. The sequence came from a woman aged 40 to 50 who had recovered from COVID-19. Sequenced material: peripheral blood. The chain joins TRBV19 to TRBJ1-2; 7 positions match TRBD1. The DNA for the CDR3 is TGTGCCTCCAGAAGGGAACAGGGGATTTTCGGCTACACCTTC. It specifies CASRREQGIFGYTF. The variable domain in full, completed from reference TRBV19 and TRBJ1-2, reads DGGITQSPKYLFRKEGQNVTLSCEQNLNHDAMYWYRQDPGQGLRLIYYSQIVNDFQKGDIAEGYSVSREKKESFPLTVTSAQKNPTAFYLCASRREQGIFGYTFGSGTRLTVV.